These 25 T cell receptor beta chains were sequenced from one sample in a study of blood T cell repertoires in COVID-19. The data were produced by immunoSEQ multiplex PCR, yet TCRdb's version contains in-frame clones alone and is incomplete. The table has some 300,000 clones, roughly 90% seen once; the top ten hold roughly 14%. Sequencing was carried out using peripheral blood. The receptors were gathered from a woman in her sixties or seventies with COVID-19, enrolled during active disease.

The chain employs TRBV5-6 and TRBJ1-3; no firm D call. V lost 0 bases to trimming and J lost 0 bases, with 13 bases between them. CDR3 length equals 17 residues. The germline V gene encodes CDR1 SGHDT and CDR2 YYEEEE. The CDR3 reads CASSLGLNKYSGNTIYF. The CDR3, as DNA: TGTGCCAGCAGCTTGGGTCTGAACAAATACTCTGGAAACACCATATATTTT.

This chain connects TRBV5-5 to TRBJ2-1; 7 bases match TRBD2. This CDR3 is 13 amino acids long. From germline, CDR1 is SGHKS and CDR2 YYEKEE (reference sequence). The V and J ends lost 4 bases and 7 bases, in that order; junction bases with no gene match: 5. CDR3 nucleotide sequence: TGTGCCAGCAGCCCGGGAGGACGAAATGAGCAGTTCTTC. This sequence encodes CASSPGGRNEQFF.

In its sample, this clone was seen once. The CDR3 region has the DNA TGTGCCAGCAGCCTCATCTCCGTGATCGGCACCGGGGAGCTGTTTTTT. Translating it yields CASSLISVIGTGELFF. The chain combines TRBV7-9 with TRBJ2-2, with no clear D. The CDR3 is 16 residues long. From germline, CDR1 is SEHNR and CDR2 FQNEAQ (reference sequence). Trimming removed 5 bases from V and 4 bases from J, with 17 bases in between.

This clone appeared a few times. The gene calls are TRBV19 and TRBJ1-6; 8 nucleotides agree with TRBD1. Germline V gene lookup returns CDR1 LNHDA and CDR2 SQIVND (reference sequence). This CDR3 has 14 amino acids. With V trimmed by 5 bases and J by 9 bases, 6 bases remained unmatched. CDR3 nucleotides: TGTGCCAGTAGTCAGGGGGCTGAGGGTTCACCCCTCCACTTT. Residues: CASSQGAEGSPLHF.

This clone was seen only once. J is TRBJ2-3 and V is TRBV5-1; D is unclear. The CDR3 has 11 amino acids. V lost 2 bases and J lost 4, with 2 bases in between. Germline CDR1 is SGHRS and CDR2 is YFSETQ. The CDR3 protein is CASSFADTQYF. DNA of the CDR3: TGCGCCAGCAGCTTCGCAGATACGCAGTATTTT. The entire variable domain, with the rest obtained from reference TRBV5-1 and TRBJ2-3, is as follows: KAGVTQTPRYLIKTRGQQVTLSCSPISGHRSVSWYQQTPGQGLQFLFEYFSETQRNKGNFPGRFSGRQFSNSRSEMNVSTLELGDSALYLCASSFADTQYFGPGTRLTVL.

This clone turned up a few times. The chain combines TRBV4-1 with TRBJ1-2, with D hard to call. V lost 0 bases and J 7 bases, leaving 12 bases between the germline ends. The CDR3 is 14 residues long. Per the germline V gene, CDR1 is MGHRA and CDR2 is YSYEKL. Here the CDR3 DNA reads TGCGCCAGCAGCCAAGATAGGAGCGCGGGTGGCTACACCTTC. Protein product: CASSQDRSAGGYTF.

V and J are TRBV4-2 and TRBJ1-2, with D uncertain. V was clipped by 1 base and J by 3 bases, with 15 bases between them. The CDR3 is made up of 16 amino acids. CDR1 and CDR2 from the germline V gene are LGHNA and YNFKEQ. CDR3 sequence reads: CASSQGIVQDYYGYTF. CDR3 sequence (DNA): TGTGCCAGCAGCCAAGGTATAGTCCAGGACTACTATGGCTACACCTTC.

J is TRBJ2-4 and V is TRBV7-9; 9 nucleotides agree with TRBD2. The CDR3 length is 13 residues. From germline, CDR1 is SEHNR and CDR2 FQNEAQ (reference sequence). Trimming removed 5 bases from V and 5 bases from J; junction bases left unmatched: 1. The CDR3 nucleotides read TGTGCCAGCAGCCCTAGCGGGGAAAACATTCAGTACTTC. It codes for CASSPSGENIQYF.

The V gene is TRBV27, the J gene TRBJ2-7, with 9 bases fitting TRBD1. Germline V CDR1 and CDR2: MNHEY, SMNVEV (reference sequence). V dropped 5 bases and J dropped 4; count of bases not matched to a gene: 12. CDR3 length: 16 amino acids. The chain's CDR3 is CASSPGTGSGVYEQYF. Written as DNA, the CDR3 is TGTGCCAGCAGTCCGGGGACAGGGAGTGGTGTATACGAGCAGTACTTC.

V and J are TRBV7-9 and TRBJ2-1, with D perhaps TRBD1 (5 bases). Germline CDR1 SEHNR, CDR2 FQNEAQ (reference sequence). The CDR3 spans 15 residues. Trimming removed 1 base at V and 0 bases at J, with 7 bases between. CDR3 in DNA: TGTGCCAGCAGCTTAGGGGGCTACTCCTACAATGAGCAGTTCTTC. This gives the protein CASSLGGYSYNEQFF.

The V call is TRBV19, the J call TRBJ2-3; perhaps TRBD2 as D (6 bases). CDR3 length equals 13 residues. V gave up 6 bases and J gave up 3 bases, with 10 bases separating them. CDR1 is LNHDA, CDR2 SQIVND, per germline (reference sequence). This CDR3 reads CASRVSGTDTQYF. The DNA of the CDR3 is TGTGCCAGTAGGGTTAGCGGAACAGATACGCAGTATTTT.

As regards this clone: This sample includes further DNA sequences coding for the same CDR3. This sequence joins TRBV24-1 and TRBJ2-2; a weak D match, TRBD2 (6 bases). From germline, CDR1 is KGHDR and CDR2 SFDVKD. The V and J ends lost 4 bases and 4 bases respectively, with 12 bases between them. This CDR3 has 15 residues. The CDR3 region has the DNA TGTGCCACCAGTGACCCCGGGGGTAGCACCGGGGAGCTGTTTTTT. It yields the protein CATSDPGGSTGELFF.

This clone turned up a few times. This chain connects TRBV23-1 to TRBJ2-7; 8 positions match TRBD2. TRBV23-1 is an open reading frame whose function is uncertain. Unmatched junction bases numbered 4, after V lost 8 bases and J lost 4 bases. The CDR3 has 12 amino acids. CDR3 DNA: TGCGCCAGCCTCCGGGAGGGGTACGAGCAGTACTTC. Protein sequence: CASLREGYEQYF.

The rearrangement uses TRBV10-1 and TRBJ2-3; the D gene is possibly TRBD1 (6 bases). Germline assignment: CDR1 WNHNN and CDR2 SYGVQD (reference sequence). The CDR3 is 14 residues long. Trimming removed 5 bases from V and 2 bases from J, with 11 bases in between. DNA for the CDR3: TGCGCCAGCAGTTTTACAGGGTTCACAGATACGCAGTATTTT. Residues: CASSFTGFTDTQYF.

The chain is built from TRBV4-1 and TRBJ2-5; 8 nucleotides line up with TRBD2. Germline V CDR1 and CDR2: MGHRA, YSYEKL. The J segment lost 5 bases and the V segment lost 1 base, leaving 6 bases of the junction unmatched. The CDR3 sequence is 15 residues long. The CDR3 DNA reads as TGCGCCAGCAGCCAAGGGCCGGGGGGGCTGGAGACCCAGTACTTC. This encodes CASSQGPGGLETQYF.

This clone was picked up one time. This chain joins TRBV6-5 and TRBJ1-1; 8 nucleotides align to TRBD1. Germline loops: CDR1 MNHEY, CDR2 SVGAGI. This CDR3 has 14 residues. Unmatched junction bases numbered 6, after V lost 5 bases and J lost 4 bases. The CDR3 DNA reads TGTGCCAGCAGTATTACAGGGGGGAGCACTGAAGCTTTCTTT. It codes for CASSITGGSTEAFF.

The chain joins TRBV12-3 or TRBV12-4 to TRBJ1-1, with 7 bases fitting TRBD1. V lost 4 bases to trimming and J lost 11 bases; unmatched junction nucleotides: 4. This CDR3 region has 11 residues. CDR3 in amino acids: CASSYGTVAFF. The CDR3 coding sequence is TGTGCCAGCAGTTACGGGACAGTTGCTTTCTTT.

The CDR3 is CASGLILTGSGANVLTF. For the CDR3, the DNA is TGTGCTAGTGGTTTAATCTTAACAGGGTCCGGGGCCAACGTCCTGACTTTC. The rearrangement links TRBV12-5 to TRBJ2-6; the D gene is possibly TRBD1 (6 bases). Germline CDR1 reads LGHNT; CDR2 reads FRNRAP. The CDR3 length is 17 residues. Trimming took 3 bases from V and 4 from J, leaving 16 bases between them.

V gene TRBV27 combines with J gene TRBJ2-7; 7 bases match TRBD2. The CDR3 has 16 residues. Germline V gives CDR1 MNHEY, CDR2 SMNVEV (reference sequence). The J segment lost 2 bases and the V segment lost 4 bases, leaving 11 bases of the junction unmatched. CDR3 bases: TGTGCCAGCAGTTGGGGGGGAAGTCTGGGCGCCTACGAGCAGTACTTC. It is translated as CASSWGGSLGAYEQYF.

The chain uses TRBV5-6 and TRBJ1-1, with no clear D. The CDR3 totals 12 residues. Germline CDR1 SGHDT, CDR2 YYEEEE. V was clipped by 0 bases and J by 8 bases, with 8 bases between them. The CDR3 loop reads CASSLDWREAFF. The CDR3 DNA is TGTGCCAGCAGCTTGGACTGGAGGGAAGCTTTCTTT.

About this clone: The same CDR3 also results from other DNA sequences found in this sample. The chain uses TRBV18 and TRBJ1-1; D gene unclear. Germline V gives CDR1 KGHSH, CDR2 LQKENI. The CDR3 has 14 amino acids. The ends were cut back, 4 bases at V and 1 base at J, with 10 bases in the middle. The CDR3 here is CASSRSTGNTEAFF. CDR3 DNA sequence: TGTGCCAGCTCACGTTCGACGGGGAACACTGAAGCTTTCTTT. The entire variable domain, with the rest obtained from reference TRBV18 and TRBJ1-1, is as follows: NAGVMQNPRHLVRRRGQEARLRCSPMKGHSHVYWYRQLPEEGLKFMVYLQKENIIDESGMPKERFSAEFPKEGPSILRIQQVVRGDSAAYFCASSRSTGNTEAFFGQGTRLTVV.

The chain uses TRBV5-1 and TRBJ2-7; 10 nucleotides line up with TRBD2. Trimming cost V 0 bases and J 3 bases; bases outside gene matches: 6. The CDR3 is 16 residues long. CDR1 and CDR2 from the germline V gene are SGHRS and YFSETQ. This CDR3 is CASSLGPSGGVYEQYF. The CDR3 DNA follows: TGCGCCAGCAGCTTGGGCCCTAGCGGGGGAGTCTACGAGCAGTACTTC.

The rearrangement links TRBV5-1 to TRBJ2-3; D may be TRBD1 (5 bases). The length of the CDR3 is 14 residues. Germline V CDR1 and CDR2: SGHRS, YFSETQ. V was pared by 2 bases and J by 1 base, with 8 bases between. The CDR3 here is CASSFQGGTDTQYF. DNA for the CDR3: TGCGCCAGCAGCTTCCAGGGCGGCACAGATACGCAGTATTTT.

The chain's CDR3 is CATSDTTGGPSYNEQFF. The CDR3 DNA reads as TGTGCCACCAGTGATACGACAGGGGGCCCTTCCTACAATGAGCAGTTCTTC. The chain joins TRBV24-1 to TRBJ2-1; 10 bases map to TRBD1. The germline CDR1 and CDR2 sequences are KGHDR and SFDVKD. After removal of 3 bases from V and 1 base from J, the junction contained 5 bases not matched to a gene. CDR3 length: 17 amino acids.

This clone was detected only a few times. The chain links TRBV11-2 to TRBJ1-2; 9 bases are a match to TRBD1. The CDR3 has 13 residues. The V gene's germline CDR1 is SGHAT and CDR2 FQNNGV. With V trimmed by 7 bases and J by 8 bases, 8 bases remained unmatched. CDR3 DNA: TGTGCCAGCAAGAATACAGGGGGCGACGGCTACACCTTC. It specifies CASKNTGGDGYTF.